This T cell receptor beta chain comes out of a study of T cell repertoires in cytomegalovirus infection. Across the whole study: CMV infection and matching HLA type were both indicated by public TCR beta signatures. Overall study results and limits: Cumulative frequency of public TCR beta families picked out carriers of CMV plus the relevant HLA. Across the ex vivo response, the dominant clonotypes were HLA-C-restricted CMV-specific TCR beta clonotypes.

One entry per CDR3 protein results from TCRdb running MiXCR on the reads. This table holds roughly 150,000 distinct CDR3 sequences, about 20% found once. Notes on this clonotype: Antigen: not known.

The CDR3 is 14 residues long. V was trimmed by 7 bases and J by 0 bases, leaving 10 bases between them. This clonotype was sampled from a human donor in good health (CMV status not recorded). Some clones in this sample may be carry-over from other donors' samples. The material sequenced was PBMCs. The gene calls are TRBV23-1 and TRBJ2-1; no reliable D call. TRBV23-1 qualifies as an ORF whose function is uncertain. In nucleotides, the CDR3 is TGCGCCAGCACCGACGTCCTCTCCTACAATGAGCAGTTCTTC. As protein: CASTDVLSYNEQFF.